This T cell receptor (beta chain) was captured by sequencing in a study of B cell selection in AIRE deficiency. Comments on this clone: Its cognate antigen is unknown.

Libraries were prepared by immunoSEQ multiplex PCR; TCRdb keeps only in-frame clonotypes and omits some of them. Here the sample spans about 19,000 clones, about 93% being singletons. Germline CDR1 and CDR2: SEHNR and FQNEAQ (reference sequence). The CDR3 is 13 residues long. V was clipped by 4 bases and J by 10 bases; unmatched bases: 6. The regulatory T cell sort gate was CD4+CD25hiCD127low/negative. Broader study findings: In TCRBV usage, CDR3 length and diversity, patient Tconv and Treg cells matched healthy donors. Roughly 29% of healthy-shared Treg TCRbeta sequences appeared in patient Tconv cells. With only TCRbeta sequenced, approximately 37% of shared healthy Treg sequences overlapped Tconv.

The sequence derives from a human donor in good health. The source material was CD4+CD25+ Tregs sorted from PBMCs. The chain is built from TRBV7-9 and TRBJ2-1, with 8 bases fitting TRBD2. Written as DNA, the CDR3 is TGTGCCAGCAGCTCAAGCGGGAGAGTAGAGCAGTTCTTC. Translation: CASSSSGRVEQFF.